A single sample is the source of the 18 T cell receptor beta chains below, sequenced in a study of shared clonotypes between healthy human individuals. Data came from immunoSEQ multiplex PCR; TCRdb stores just in-frame clones and leaves some out. Of roughly 2.2 million clones listed, 80% to 95% are singletons. Material for sequencing was naive CD4+ T cells from PBMCs. Subset reported: CD45RA+ positively selected. The receptors originated from a man aged 18 to 29 in good health. Some clones in this sample may be carry-over from other donors' samples.

The chain links TRBV10-3 to TRBJ1-2; no clear D. Germline CDR1 reads ENHRY; CDR2 reads SYGVKD. CDR3 size: 12 residues. Trimming took off 7 bases at V and 6 bases at J, with 12 bases between the two ends. CDR3 amino acids: CAITGISDGYTF. CDR3 coding DNA: TGTGCCATCACGGGGATAAGTGATGGCTACACCTTC.

The V call is TRBV30, the J call TRBJ2-2; TRBD2 aligns across 13 bases. The germline gives CDR1 GTSNPN, CDR2 SVGIG (reference sequence). V dropped 3 bases and J dropped 7; count of bases not matched to a gene: 5. The CDR3 has 15 residues. The DNA of the CDR3 is TGTGCCTGGAGCGGGACTAGCGGGATCGTCGGGGAGCTGTTTTTT. Translated, it gives CAWSGTSGIVGELFF.

This clone was detected only once. This chain links TRBV4-2 with TRBJ2-7; TRBD2 matches at 7 bases. The CDR3 spans 16 residues. Losses at the gene ends were 1 base for V and 4 bases for J; bases not matched to a gene: 10. Germline CDR1 and CDR2: LGHNA and YNFKEQ. CDR3 in amino acids: CASSQGAAAGQYEQYF. As DNA, the CDR3 is TGTGCCAGCAGCCAAGGCGCGGCAGCGGGGCAATACGAGCAGTACTTC.

The chain recombines TRBV10-3 with TRBJ2-1; 8 bases map to TRBD2. Per germline, CDR1 ENHRY and CDR2 SYGVKD. V shed 5 bases and J 11 bases; nucleotides not matched to a gene: 5. CDR3 size: 12 residues. The DNA for the CDR3 is TGTGCCATCAGTACTCCTAGCGGGCAGCAGTTCTTC. Its translation: CAISTPSGQQFF.

This clone was seen only once. V gene TRBV28 combines with J gene TRBJ1-4, with 8 bases matching TRBD1. V shed 6 bases and J 8 bases; nucleotides not matched to a gene: 14. Germline CDR1 is MDHEN and CDR2 is SYDVKM. The CDR3 totals 16 residues. CDR3 DNA: TGTGCCAGCAGACCCCCCGACAGGGGCGCGCCGGAAAAACTGTTTTTT. Its protein product is CASRPPDRGAPEKLFF.

The chain links TRBV10-1 to TRBJ2-3; D possibly corresponds to TRBD2 (6 bases). The CDR3 totals 15 residues. In germline, CDR1 is WNHNN, CDR2 SYGVQD (reference sequence). Trimming removed 5 bases at V and 4 bases at J, with 16 bases between. Written as DNA, the CDR3 is TGCGCCAGCAGTCCATCCCGGGGGTACCCAGATACGCAGTATTTT. Translation gives CASSPSRGYPDTQYF.

The V gene is TRBV5-1, the J gene TRBJ2-3, with 7 bases fitting TRBD2. CDR1 SGHRS and CDR2 YFSETQ come from the germline V gene. This CDR3 spans 16 amino acids. The ends lost 4 bases at V and 2 bases at J; junction bases unmatched: 10. CDR3 sequence: CASSGNPAGPTDTQYF. The CDR3 DNA follows: TGCGCCAGCAGCGGGAATCCAGCGGGGCCCACAGATACGCAGTATTTT.

About this clone: Other DNA sequences of this sample code for an identical CDR3. CDR3 amino acids: CAWSLGSYGYTF. The CDR3 coding sequence is TGTGCCTGGAGTTTAGGCTCCTATGGCTACACCTTC. This chain links TRBV30 with TRBJ1-2; D not certain. This CDR3 contains 12 residues. Germline V gene sequence: CDR1 GTSNPN, CDR2 SVGIG (reference sequence). V lost 2 bases and J 4 bases, leaving 8 bases between the germline ends.

The chain is built from TRBV2 and TRBJ2-1; D call uncertain. Trimming shortened V by 6 bases and J by 2 bases, and 11 bases separated the two germline ends. Germline V lookup: CDR1 SNHLY, CDR2 FYNNEI. The CDR3 extends over 14 amino acids. The CDR3 here is CASSIQVPYNEQFF. The CDR3 DNA sequence: TGTGCCAGCAGCATACAAGTCCCCTACAATGAGCAGTTCTTC.

V and J are TRBV18 and TRBJ1-2; tentative D call: TRBD1 (6 bases). The V end lost 6 bases, the J end lost 3 bases, and 17 bases lay between the germline ends. This CDR3 is 15 amino acids long. In germline, CDR1 is KGHSH, CDR2 LQKENI. Written as DNA, the CDR3 is TGTGCCAGCTCCTCGAGGGGGGTGACAGACTATGGCTACACCTTC. Translation: CASSSRGVTDYGYTF.

This rearrangement joins TRBV28 to TRBJ2-1, with 12 bases fitting TRBD2. The V segment lost 1 base and the J segment 9 bases; nucleotides outside the gene matches: 7. Germline V gives CDR1 MDHEN, CDR2 SYDVKM. This CDR3 is 16 amino acids long. CDR3 bases: TGTGCCAGCAGTTTATCACTAGCGGGGGGTTTGGGTGAGCAGTTCTTC. This sequence encodes CASSLSLAGGLGEQFF.

CDR3 loop: CASDRERDSNQPQHF. CDR3 nucleotide sequence: TGTGCCAGCGACAGGGAGAGGGATAGCAATCAGCCCCAGCATTTT. The chain recombines TRBV2 with TRBJ1-5, with 7 positions matching TRBD1. The length of the CDR3 is 15 residues. The germline CDR1 and CDR2 sequences are SNHLY and FYNNEI. V was pared by 8 bases and J by 0 bases, with 7 bases of the junction left unmatched.

This rearrangement joins TRBV25-1 to TRBJ1-3; D is undetermined. The V gene lost 3 bases and the J gene lost 0 bases, with 12 bases spanning the gap. The CDR3 covers 16 residues. CDR1 is MGHDK, CDR2 SYGVNS, per germline. CDR3 amino acids: CASSDRHSLSGNTIYF. CDR3 nucleotides: TGTGCCAGCAGTGACCGACACTCTCTCTCTGGAAACACCATATATTTT.

The chain combines TRBV14 with TRBJ2-7, with a possible D match to TRBD2 (6 bases). The germline V gene has CDR1 SGHDN and CDR2 FVKESK. The CDR3 is made up of 17 amino acids. V lost 0 bases and J lost 0, with 15 bases in between. CDR3: CASSQDLGGVSSYEQYF. The CDR3 nucleotides are TGTGCCAGCAGCCAAGATCTTGGCGGGGTCAGCTCCTACGAGCAGTACTTC.

The genes are TRBV12-5 and TRBJ2-7; D may match TRBD1 or TRBD2 (5 bases each). Trimming took off 6 bases at V and 0 bases at J, with 9 bases between the two ends. Germline lookup yields CDR1 LGHNT and CDR2 FRNRAP. There are 13 residues in the CDR3. CDR3 sequence: CASGVGGSYEQYF. The CDR3, as DNA: TGTGCTAGTGGGGTTGGGGGCTCCTACGAGCAGTACTTC.

The chain joins TRBV11-2 to TRBJ2-4; a weak D match, TRBD2 (5 bases). Trimming took 1 base from V and 7 from J, leaving 14 bases between them. Per germline, CDR1 SGHAT and CDR2 FQNNGV. The CDR3 length is 15 residues. This chain's CDR3 is CASSLAVAPGNIQYF. CDR3 sequence (DNA): TGTGCCAGCAGCTTAGCGGTGGCCCCGGGGAACATTCAGTACTTC. Complete variable domain (other parts from reference TRBV11-2 and TRBJ2-4): EAGVAQSPRYKIIEKRQSVAFWCNPISGHATLYWYQQILGQGPKLLIQFQNNGVVDDSQLPKDRFSAERLKGVDSTLKIQPAKLEDSAVYLCASSLAVAPGNIQYFGAGTRLSVL.

This rearrangement joins TRBV6-1 to TRBJ1-5, with D uncertain. This CDR3 is built from 13 residues. Germline loops: CDR1 MNHNS, CDR2 SASEGT. V shed 6 bases and J shed 4 bases, with 10 bases lying between them. Here the CDR3 DNA reads TGTGCCAGCAGAACGATCAGTAATCAGCCCCAGCATTTT. Its translation: CASRTISNQPQHF.

The chain couples TRBV5-1 to TRBJ2-3; 11 bases fit TRBD2. Germline V gene lookup returns CDR1 SGHRS and CDR2 YFSETQ. The CDR3 is 15 residues long. The V segment lost 4 bases and the J segment 4 bases; nucleotides outside the gene matches: 5. In DNA form, the CDR3 reads TGCGCCAGCAGCGTAGCGGGAGGGTCGGCAGATACGCAGTATTTT. Residues: CASSVAGGSADTQYF.